Below, 19 T cell receptor beta chains from the same sample are listed, as sequenced in a study of cytomegalovirus exposure and HLA in healthy donors. The PCR contained 60 Vbeta and 13 Jbeta primers. Clones were read by immunoSEQ multiplex PCR, and TCRdb kept only the in-frame ones, dropping some. Of some 120,000 clones listed, roughly 70% are singletons. What was sequenced was PBMCs. These receptors originate from a middle-aged man in good health and CMV-seropositive.

The chain joins TRBV27 to TRBJ1-1; TRBD1 matches at 8 bases. From germline, CDR1 is MNHEY and CDR2 SMNVEV (reference sequence). With V trimmed by 6 bases and J by 3 bases, 12 bases remained unmatched. CDR3 length equals 16 residues. CDR3 nucleotides: TGTGCCAGCAGGGAAGCTGACAGGGGTAGGTACACTGAAGCTTTCTTT. Protein: CASREADRGRYTEAFF.

The chain uses TRBV5-1 and TRBJ2-3; D gene uncertain. The CDR3 covers 16 residues. Trimming pared 1 base from V and 0 bases from J, leaving 12 bases between. Germline V gives CDR1 SGHRS, CDR2 YFSETQ. CDR3 in amino acids: CASSLSRLPSTDTQYF. In DNA, the CDR3 is TGCGCCAGCAGCTTGTCCAGACTCCCTAGCACAGATACGCAGTATTTT.

The chain uses TRBV2 and TRBJ2-1; D perhaps matches TRBD1 (5 bases). Trimming removed 4 bases at V and 6 bases at J, with 16 bases between. There are 15 residues in the CDR3. Germline-derived CDR1 and CDR2 are SNHLY and FYNNEI. CDR3: CASSVSKQVGNEQFF. The CDR3 bases are TGTGCCAGCAGTGTCTCAAAACAGGTCGGCAATGAGCAGTTCTTC.

V is TRBV14 and J is TRBJ2-1; possible D gene TRBD2, 7 bases. Per the germline V gene, CDR1 is SGHDN and CDR2 is FVKESK. The CDR3 sequence is 14 residues long. Trimming left V 1 base short and J 7 bases short, with 11 bases between. This CDR3 reads CASSQGGGVNEQFF. For the CDR3, the DNA is TGTGCCAGCAGCCAAGGAGGGGGGGTGAATGAGCAGTTCTTC.

This clone has a single count. The V call is TRBV6-1, the J call TRBJ2-6; unclear D gene. The germline V gene encodes CDR1 MNHNS and CDR2 SASEGT. The V gene lost 1 base and the J gene lost 0 bases, with 4 bases spanning the gap. The CDR3 contains 15 residues. The DNA for the CDR3 is TGTGCCAGCAGTGAAGACAGCTCTGGGGCCAACGTCCTGACTTTC. It encodes CASSEDSSGANVLTF.

This clone was seen more than once but under ten times. This chain connects TRBV6-1 to TRBJ2-7; TRBD1 aligns across 9 bases. Losses at the gene ends were 6 bases for V and 2 bases for J; bases not matched to a gene: 8. CDR3 length: 15 residues. CDR1 MNHNS and CDR2 SASEGT come from the germline V gene. The CDR3 is CASSHTGGSPYEQYF. In nucleotides, the CDR3 is TGTGCCAGCAGCCACACAGGGGGCTCCCCCTACGAGCAGTACTTC.

This clone was seen once. This rearrangement joins TRBV6-5 to TRBJ2-7; 9 bases line up with TRBD1. With 6 bases clipped from V and 1 base from J, the junction kept 7 bases outside the gene matches. CDR1 MNHEY and CDR2 SVGAGI come from the germline V gene. This CDR3 contains 15 residues. The CDR3 loop reads CASSQTGGASYEQYF. DNA of the CDR3: TGTGCCAGCAGCCAAACAGGGGGCGCATCCTACGAGCAGTACTTC.

This clone came up a few times. This chain's CDR3 is CASSKADRWTDTQYF. The DNA for the CDR3 is TGTGCCAGCAGCAAAGCGGACAGGTGGACAGATACGCAGTATTTT. This chain connects TRBV11-2 to TRBJ2-3, with 7 bases that match TRBD1. Trimming at V came to 5 bases and at J to 3 bases, leaving 8 bases not matched to a gene. The CDR3 is 15 amino acids. Germline values: CDR1 SGHAT, CDR2 FQNNGV.

The rearrangement uses TRBV27 and TRBJ1-1; unclear D gene. Germline loops: CDR1 MNHEY, CDR2 SMNVEV (reference sequence). The CDR3 sequence is 14 residues long. Trimming removed 7 bases at V and 5 bases at J, with 17 bases between. Here the CDR3 reads CASTIGRAWTEAFF. In nucleotides, the CDR3 is TGTGCCAGCACCATTGGGAGAGCGTGGACTGAAGCTTTCTTT.

This clone is a singleton in its sample. The gene calls are TRBV6-5 and TRBJ1-4, with D possibly being TRBD1 (5 bases). In germline, CDR1 is MNHEY, CDR2 SVGAGI. There are 14 residues in the CDR3. V was shortened by 2 bases and J by 8 bases, with 12 bases between the two germline ends. CDR3 coding DNA: TGTGCCAGCAGTTACGGGGCAGGACGGGAAAAACTGTTTTTT. Its translation: CASSYGAGREKLFF.

V usage is TRBV5-8 and J usage is TRBJ1-5; possible D gene TRBD1, 5 bases. Germline loops: CDR1 SGHTS, CDR2 YDEGEE. CDR3 length: 17 residues. Trimming cost V 4 bases and J 2 bases, with 19 bases left between them. The CDR3 loop is CASSHGGSGSGNQPQHF. The CDR3 coding sequence is TGTGCCAGCAGCCATGGGGGGTCCGGGTCAGGCAATCAGCCCCAGCATTTT.

The V and J genes are TRBV30 and TRBJ1-5; 10 positions agree with TRBD1. Losses at the gene ends were 3 bases for V and 7 bases for J; bases not matched to a gene: 9. Germline CDR1 and CDR2: GTSNPN and SVGIG (reference sequence). The CDR3 extends over 15 amino acids. The CDR3 loop is CAWSGLGQGDQPQHF. The CDR3 nucleotides are TGTGCCTGGAGCGGGCTTGGACAGGGGGACCAGCCCCAGCATTTT.

The chain combines TRBV19 with TRBJ2-7, with D perhaps matching TRBD1 (5 bases). The V end lost 3 bases, the J end lost 1 base, and 10 bases lay between the germline ends. The germline V gene has CDR1 LNHDA and CDR2 SQIVND (reference sequence). The CDR3 extends over 14 amino acids. CDR3 sequence reads: CASSIGAGSYEQYF. The CDR3 DNA reads TGTGCCAGTAGTATTGGGGCAGGGTCCTACGAGCAGTACTTC.

This clone was seen just once. The gene calls are TRBV28 and TRBJ1-2, with TRBD1 matching 9 bases. The length of the CDR3 is 15 residues. The germline V gene encodes CDR1 MDHEN and CDR2 SYDVKM. V gave up 1 base and J gave up 8 bases; unmatched junction bases: 8. The DNA for the CDR3 is TGTGCCAGCAGTTTATTCCACAGGGGGCAAAAAGGCTACACCTTC. Protein sequence: CASSLFHRGQKGYTF.

The chain links TRBV5-4 to TRBJ2-5; 7 nucleotides agree with TRBD1. Germline CDR1 is SGHNT and CDR2 is YYREEE (reference sequence). Germline trimming cut 3 bases from V and 5 bases from J; bases unmatched to any gene: 7. The CDR3 has 14 amino acids. The CDR3 spells CASSSPTGAETQYF. The CDR3 nucleotides are TGTGCCAGCAGCTCCCCCACAGGGGCGGAGACCCAGTACTTC. Using reference TRBV5-4 and TRBJ2-5 for the parts outside the CDR3, the full variable domain is ETGVTQSPTHLIKTRGQQVTLRCSSQSGHNTVSWYQQALGQGPQFIFQYYREEENGRGNFPPRFSGLQFPNYSSELNVNALELDDSALYLCASSSPTGAETQYFGPGTRLLVL.

The V call is TRBV15, the J call TRBJ1-6, with a possible D match to TRBD1 (5 bases). CDR1 LNHNV and CDR2 YYDKDF come from the germline V gene (reference sequence). Deletions cut 8 bases from V and 9 bases from J, with 14 bases between. This CDR3 is built from 13 residues. The CDR3, as DNA: TGTGCCACCGGGCAGGGCCGGAGTTCACCCCTCCACTTT. It encodes CATGQGRSSPLHF.

The rearrangement links TRBV11-2 to TRBJ2-7, with 10 bases fitting TRBD2. The V segment lost 5 bases and the J segment 2 bases; nucleotides outside the gene matches: 12. The CDR3 totals 17 residues. The V gene's germline CDR1 is SGHAT and CDR2 FQNNGV. The CDR3 sequence: CASSRKTTSGAAYEQYF. DNA of the CDR3: TGTGCCAGCAGCCGCAAAACTACTAGCGGGGCAGCCTACGAGCAGTACTTC.

About this clone: Other DNA sequences in this specimen translate into the identical CDR3. This chain links TRBV18 with TRBJ1-4; D remains ambiguous. The CDR3 loop spans 11 amino acids. Germline values: CDR1 KGHSH, CDR2 LQKENI. The V end was cut by 5 bases, the J end by 5 bases, with 3 bases between. This chain's CDR3 is CASSSNEKLFF. In DNA form, the CDR3 reads TGTGCCAGCTCATCGAATGAAAAACTGTTTTTT.

The chain combines TRBV14 with TRBJ1-2; TRBD1 matches 9 bases. The CDR3 has 14 amino acids. The V gene end was trimmed by 1 base and the J gene end by 8 bases; junction bases not matched to a gene: 5. Germline V gene lookup returns CDR1 SGHDN and CDR2 FVKESK. DNA for the CDR3: TGTGCCAGCAGCCAAGTCAGGACAGGGGAAGGCTACACCTTC. It specifies CASSQVRTGEGYTF.